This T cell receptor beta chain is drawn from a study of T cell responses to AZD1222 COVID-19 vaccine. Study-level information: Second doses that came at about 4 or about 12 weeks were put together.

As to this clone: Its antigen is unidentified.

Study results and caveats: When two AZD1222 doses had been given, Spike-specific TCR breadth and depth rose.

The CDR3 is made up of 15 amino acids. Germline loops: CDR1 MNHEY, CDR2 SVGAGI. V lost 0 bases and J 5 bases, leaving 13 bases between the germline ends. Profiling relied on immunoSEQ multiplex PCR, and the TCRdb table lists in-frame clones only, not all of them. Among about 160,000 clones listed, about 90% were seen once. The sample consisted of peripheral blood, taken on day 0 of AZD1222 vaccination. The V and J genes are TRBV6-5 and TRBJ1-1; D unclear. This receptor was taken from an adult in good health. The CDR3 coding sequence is TGTGCCAGCAGTTACTCCCCTCAAGGAGGGACTGAAGCTTTCTTT. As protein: CASSYSPQGGTEAFF.